The 10 T cell receptor beta chains presented below share a single source sample, sequenced in a study of PD-L1 blockade in urothelial cancer. Time point: pretreatment peripheral blood. TCRdb keeps only in-frame clones here, not all; method: immunoSEQ multiplex PCR. The sample lists roughly 56,000 clones, around 83% seen once, with around 22% in the top ten. The input for sequencing was PBMCs, taken around atezolizumab (anti-PD-L1) treatment. These receptors all stem from a man between 60 and 75 years old with urothelial cancer.

The gene calls are TRBV10-1 and TRBJ1-1; D ambiguous. Germline assignment: CDR1 WNHNN and CDR2 SYGVQD (reference sequence). The V gene lost 3 bases and the J gene lost 1 base, with 6 bases spanning the gap. CDR3 length: 13 amino acids. CDR3 coding DNA: TGCGCCAGCAGTGATCCGGGGAACACTGAAGCTTTCTTT. This encodes CASSDPGNTEAFF.

The chain recombines TRBV5-1 with TRBJ1-6, with 7 bases lining up with TRBD1. V dropped 4 bases and J dropped 10; count of bases not matched to a gene: 5. The CDR3 consists of 13 residues. Per germline, CDR1 SGHRS and CDR2 YFSETQ. The CDR3 DNA reads TGCGCCAGCAGCGAACAGGGGATATCACCCCTCCACTTT. This gives the protein CASSEQGISPLHF.

This rearrangement joins TRBV29-1 to TRBJ1-2; perhaps TRBD1 as D (6 bases). Germline CDR1 reads SQVTM; CDR2 reads ANQGSEA. The ends were cut back, 4 bases at V and 7 bases at J, with 10 bases in the middle. There are 11 residues in the CDR3. CDR3 in amino acids: CSVVAGAGYTF. Written as DNA, the CDR3 is TGCAGCGTTGTAGCGGGGGCTGGCTACACCTTC.

There are many counts of this clone. The chain recombines TRBV7-2 with TRBJ1-5; D is possibly TRBD1 (6 bases). CDR3 length: 15 residues. Germline CDR1 SGHTA, CDR2 FQGNSA. Between the trimmed V and J ends, which lost 1 base and 5 bases, there was a span of 12 bases. This CDR3 reads CASSLDRVTHQPQHF. As DNA, the CDR3 is TGTGCCAGCAGCTTAGACAGGGTCACGCATCAGCCCCAGCATTTT. The whole variable domain, filled in from reference TRBV7-2 and TRBJ1-5, reads GAGVSQSPSNKVTEKGKDVELRCDPISGHTALYWYRQSLGQGLEFLIYFQGNSAPDKSGLPSDRFSAERTGGSVSTLTIQRTQQEDSAVYLCASSLDRVTHQPQHFGDGTRLSIL.

The V gene is TRBV25-1, the J gene TRBJ1-2; the D gene is possibly TRBD1 (5 bases). Per the germline V gene, CDR1 is MGHDK and CDR2 is SYGVNS. Trimming removed 4 bases at V and 8 bases at J, with 14 bases between. The CDR3 loop spans 13 amino acids. Here the CDR3 reads CASSAPTALGYTF. The CDR3 coding sequence is TGTGCCAGCAGTGCTCCGACAGCACTAGGCTACACCTTC.

The CDR3 DNA is TGCGCCAGCAGCAGAACTAGCGGGGGGGTTTACGAGCAGTACTTC. It codes for CASSRTSGGVYEQYF. The chain employs TRBV4-3 and TRBJ2-7, with TRBD2 matching 13 bases. The germline V gene has CDR1 LGHNA and CDR2 YSLEER. The CDR3 totals 15 residues. Trimming at V came to 5 bases and at J to 4 bases, leaving 5 bases not matched to a gene.

This clone was recorded once. This rearrangement joins TRBV5-8 to TRBJ2-1, with TRBD1 matching 7 bases. Germline CDR1 and CDR2: SGHTS and YDEGEE. The CDR3 is 17 residues long. V dropped 4 bases and J dropped 0; count of bases not matched to a gene: 10. The CDR3 DNA sequence: TGTGCCAGCAGCAGAAACAGGGGCACGAGCTCCTACAATGAGCAGTTCTTC. Encoded protein: CASSRNRGTSSYNEQFF. The entire variable domain, with the rest obtained from reference TRBV5-8 and TRBJ2-1, is as follows: EAGVTQSPTHLIKTRGQQATLRCSPISGHTSVYWYQQALGLGLQFLLWYDEGEERNRGNFPPRFSGRQFPNYSSELNVNALELEDSALYLCASSRNRGTSSYNEQFFGPGTRLTVL.

This clone came up a few times. The chain employs TRBV4-1 and TRBJ2-5; TRBD2 matches at 11 bases. The CDR3 is 17 residues long. With V trimmed by 0 bases and J by 7 bases, 10 bases remained unmatched. Per germline, CDR1 MGHRA and CDR2 YSYEKL. The CDR3 reads CASSQEISGLAGGTQYF. CDR3 in DNA: TGCGCCAGCAGCCAAGAAATCTCTGGGCTAGCGGGGGGGACCCAGTACTTC.

The rearrangement joins TRBV27 to TRBJ1-2, with TRBD1 as a possible D gene (6 bases). Germline-derived CDR1 and CDR2 are MNHEY and SMNVEV (reference sequence). Deletions cut 7 bases from V and 4 bases from J, with 16 bases between. The CDR3 covers 14 residues. CDR3 loop: CASNPSGGGYGYTF. The CDR3 DNA is TGTGCCAGCAACCCGTCTGGGGGCGGCTATGGCTACACCTTC.

The V and J genes are TRBV13 and TRBJ1-6; 7 nucleotides line up with TRBD1. CDR3 size: 15 residues. The V segment lost 0 bases and the J segment 4 bases; nucleotides outside the gene matches: 0. Germline V lookup: CDR1 PRHDT, CDR2 FYEKMQ (reference sequence). CDR3 residues: CASSLGRGYNSPLHF. The CDR3, as DNA: TGTGCCAGCAGCTTAGGCAGGGGGTATAATTCACCCCTCCACTTT. Complete variable domain (other parts from reference TRBV13 and TRBJ1-6): AAGVIQSPRHLIKEKRETATLKCYPIPRHDTVYWYQQGPGQDPQFLISFYEKMQSDKGSIPDRFSAQQFSDYHSELNMSSLELGDSALYFCASSLGRGYNSPLHFGNGTRLTVT.